Shown below are 6 T cell receptor beta chains from a single sample sequenced in a study of blood T cell repertoires in COVID-19. Assay used: immunoSEQ multiplex PCR; TCRdb lists only in-frame clones, some missing. The data contain around 270,000 clones, more than 75% of them singletons. Sequencing was carried out using peripheral blood. These receptors originate from a woman aged 55-75 years with COVID-19, enrolled during active disease.

This chain uses TRBV19 with TRBJ1-4; D uncertain. Looked up from germline, CDR1 is LNHDA and CDR2 is SQIVND (reference sequence). The V end lost 3 bases, the J end lost 6 bases, and 14 bases lay between the germline ends. This CDR3 is 15 amino acids long. DNA for the CDR3: TGTGCCAGTAGTATCCCGGCCAGCGGGTATGAAAAACTGTTTTTT. It is translated as CASSIPASGYEKLFF.

The chain has TRBV30 and TRBJ1-2, with 7 bases that match TRBD1. V shed 3 bases, J shed 2 bases, and the junction held 6 bases outside the gene matches. Germline CDR1 and CDR2: GTSNPN and SVGIG (reference sequence). The CDR3 length is 14 residues. CDR3 sequence (DNA): TGTGCCTGGAGCCACGGGACAGCAAACTATGGCTACACCTTC. Translated, it gives CAWSHGTANYGYTF.

The chain has TRBV6-6 and TRBJ1-1; no clear D gene. CDR1 and CDR2 from the germline V gene are MNHNY and SVGAGI (reference sequence). V was cut by 7 bases and J by 4 bases, with 7 bases left in between. The CDR3 covers 11 residues. The CDR3 here is CASNELTEAFF. The CDR3 DNA reads TGTGCCAGCAATGAACTCACTGAAGCTTTCTTT.

The chain couples TRBV23-1 to TRBJ1-1; 7 bases match TRBD1. TRBV23-1 is given ORF status, its function remaining uncertain. Unmatched junction bases numbered 14, after V lost 6 bases and J lost 1 base. The CDR3 runs to 17 residues. The CDR3 is CASSPISTGLWNTEAFF. The CDR3 DNA is TGCGCCAGCAGCCCGATTTCGACAGGGCTTTGGAACACTGAAGCTTTCTTT.

This clone was counted between two and nine times. The CDR3 loop reads CASSLAGGRGGYTF. CDR3 nucleotide sequence: TGTGCCAGCAGCTTGGCAGGGGGAAGGGGTGGCTACACCTTC. The rearrangement joins TRBV5-4 to TRBJ1-2; the match to TRBD1 covers 7 bases. CDR3 length equals 14 residues. Losses at the gene ends were 0 bases for V and 7 bases for J; bases not matched to a gene: 6. Germline-derived CDR1 and CDR2 are SGHNT and YYREEE (reference sequence).

The rearrangement links TRBV9 to TRBJ2-1; TRBD2 agrees at 10 bases. This CDR3 is built from 15 residues. Unmatched junction bases numbered 5, after V lost 2 bases and J lost 6 bases. CDR1 is SGDLS, CDR2 YYNGEE, per germline. The CDR3 DNA reads as TGTGCCAGCAGCGTCGTAGCGGGAGGAGTCAATGAGCAGTTCTTC. This sequence encodes CASSVVAGGVNEQFF. The full variable domain, in which reference TRBV9 and TRBJ2-1 provide the parts outside the CDR3, is DSGVTQTPKHLITATGQRVTLRCSPRSGDLSVYWYQQSLDQGLQFLIQYYNGEERAKGNILERFSAQQFPDLHSELNLSSLELGDSALYFCASSVVAGGVNEQFFGPGTRLTVL.